The 10 T cell receptor beta chains in this list originate from one sample, sequenced in a study of blood T cell repertoires in COVID-19. Profiling relied on immunoSEQ multiplex PCR, and the TCRdb table lists in-frame clones only, not all of them. The sample lists approximately 310,000 clones; around 87% were seen once. Sequencing used peripheral blood. The receptor source for this set is a woman in her forties or fifties who had recovered from COVID-19.

V is TRBV4-2 and J is TRBJ1-6, with D maybe TRBD1 (6 bases). V lost 4 bases and J 7 bases, leaving 14 bases between the germline ends. Germline values: CDR1 LGHNA, CDR2 YNFKEQ. The CDR3 is 15 amino acids. DNA of the CDR3: TGTGCCAGCAGCCCTGTTACAGGGACGAATTCACCCCTCCACTTT. Its translation is CASSPVTGTNSPLHF.

The V and J genes are TRBV7-2 and TRBJ1-2, with no clear D. Trimming pared 5 bases from V and 1 base from J, leaving 5 bases between. This CDR3 spans 12 amino acids. Per germline, CDR1 SGHTA and CDR2 FQGNSA. In nucleotides, the CDR3 is TGTGCCAGCAGCCCGGTTAACTATGGCTACACCTTC. Amino acid sequence: CASSPVNYGYTF.

The V call is TRBV3-1 (or the pseudogene TRBV3-2), the J call TRBJ2-1, with D maybe TRBD2 (5 bases). Per germline, CDR1 LGHDT and CDR2 YNNKEL (reference sequence). CDR3 length: 15 residues. Trimming pared 1 base from V and 8 bases from J, leaving 15 bases between. The chain's CDR3 is CASSQAGPGSDEQFF. The DNA for the CDR3 is TGTGCCAGCAGCCAAGCCGGGCCGGGATCCGATGAGCAGTTCTTC.

The J gene is TRBJ1-6, the V gene TRBV30, with TRBD1 matching over 7 bases. This CDR3 spans 15 amino acids. V dropped 4 bases and J dropped 9; count of bases not matched to a gene: 12. CDR1 and CDR2 (germline): GTSNPN, SVGIG (reference sequence). This CDR3 reads CAWTLGKGAGSPLHF. CDR3 bases: TGTGCCTGGACCCTGGGGAAGGGGGCAGGTTCACCCCTCCACTTT.

The chain has TRBV10-1 and TRBJ2-7; D not resolved. Deletions cut 5 bases from V and 3 bases from J, with 8 bases between. This CDR3 has 12 amino acids. Germline values: CDR1 WNHNN, CDR2 SYGVQD (reference sequence). CDR3 sequence reads: CASSPCGYEQYF. The CDR3 bases are TGCGCCAGCAGTCCCTGCGGCTACGAGCAGTACTTC.

The chain carries TRBV2 and TRBJ2-5; perhaps TRBD2 as D (5 bases). Per the germline V gene, CDR1 is SNHLY and CDR2 is FYNNEI. The length of the CDR3 is 13 residues. V shed 11 bases and J shed 4 bases, with 17 bases lying between them. CDR3 DNA sequence: TGTGCCGGACGAGTGTCGGGATCAGAGACCCAGTACTTC. Encoded protein: CAGRVSGSETQYF.

The rearrangement uses TRBV23-1 and TRBJ2-7; 8 nucleotides match TRBD1. TRBV23-1 qualifies as an ORF whose function is uncertain. After removal of 1 base from V and 1 base from J, the junction contained 12 bases not matched to a gene. The CDR3 extends over 18 amino acids. The CDR3 DNA follows: TGCGCCAGCAGTCAATTAAAGGTTGGACAGGGTGTTTCCTACGAGCAGTACTTC. Its protein is CASSQLKVGQGVSYEQYF.

The V gene is TRBV19, the J gene TRBJ2-3, with D maybe TRBD1 (5 bases). V shed 0 bases and J shed 2 bases, with 6 bases lying between them. Germline values: CDR1 LNHDA, CDR2 SQIVND (reference sequence). This CDR3 has 14 residues. Here the CDR3 reads CASSIEGDTDTQYF. CDR3 bases: TGTGCCAGTAGTATAGAAGGGGACACAGATACGCAGTATTTT.

The chain has TRBV5-4 and TRBJ2-7; 11 bases are a match to TRBD1. The junction had 5 bases not matched to a gene; V was cut back by 0 bases and J by 3 bases. This CDR3 is 16 amino acids long. CDR1 SGHNT and CDR2 YYREEE come from the germline V gene (reference sequence). The CDR3 loop reads CASSLGVGTGGYEQYF. CDR3 DNA sequence: TGTGCCAGCAGCTTGGGGGTCGGGACAGGGGGCTACGAGCAGTACTTC. Full variable domain (remainder filled in from reference TRBV5-4 and TRBJ2-7): ETGVTQSPTHLIKTRGQQVTLRCSSQSGHNTVSWYQQALGQGPQFIFQYYREEENGRGNFPPRFSGLQFPNYSSELNVNALELDDSALYLCASSLGVGTGGYEQYFGPGTRLTVT.

The rearrangement links TRBV6-5 to TRBJ1-6; a weak D match, TRBD1 (6 bases). Germline assignment: CDR1 MNHEY and CDR2 SVGAGI. The CDR3 spans 14 residues. V was shortened by 6 bases and J by 8 bases, with 14 bases between the two germline ends. The CDR3 DNA sequence: TGTGCCAGCAGCGTCAGGGGTATCGATTCACCCCTCCACTTT. Translated, it gives CASSVRGIDSPLHF.